These T cell receptor beta chains were read from a single sample in a study of blood T cells in healthy people across ages. TCRdb re-derived calls from the 5' RACE reads in MiXCR, one entry per CDR3 protein. This table has under 1,000,000 distinct CDR3 sequences, 35% to 60% appearing once. Sequencing was carried out using blood. The receptors here all came from a man older than 75 in good health. The conserved cysteine and the conserved F or W are not part of the CDR3 here. The order of the fields is D gene, V gene, CDR3 protein. The D gene is left open where the match is weak.

D gene: TRBD2
V gene: TRBV5-1
CDR3 protein: ASSYVAGQYEQY

D gene: TRBD1
V gene: TRBV7-2
CDR3 protein: ASSLAGTGTYNEQF

D gene: .
V gene: TRBV28
CDR3 protein: ASSSQFGQYSYNEQF

D gene: .
V gene: TRBV20-1
CDR3 protein: SAPGVASADTQY

D gene: TRBD2
V gene: TRBV4-2
CDR3 protein: ASSPHGPGLGNEQF

D gene: .
V gene: TRBV20-1
CDR3 protein: SARPLGEQF

D gene: .
V gene: TRBV20-1
CDR3 protein: SAAPYNEQF

D gene: .
V gene: TRBV10-3
CDR3 protein: AISLLKARDSSYEQY

D gene: TRBD1
V gene: TRBV20-1
CDR3 protein: SARGLTGSNSPLH

D gene: .
V gene: TRBV2
CDR3 protein: ASSERLRNTEAF

D gene: TRBD2
V gene: TRBV12-3/TRBV12-4
CDR3 protein: ASRSSGNQETQY

D gene: .
V gene: TRBV4-3
CDR3 protein: ASSQEAAVSSYEQY

D gene: TRBD2
V gene: TRBV27
CDR3 protein: ASRTTSGDSYEQY

D gene: .
V gene: TRBV6-5
CDR3 protein: ASSYRAWGNQPQH

D gene: .
V gene: TRBV6-1
CDR3 protein: ASSEDPHRNYEQY

D gene: .
V gene: TRBV2
CDR3 protein: ASSESGGPAQETQY

D gene: .
V gene: TRBV7-2
CDR3 protein: ASKRGVGQETQY

D gene: .
V gene: TRBV12-3/TRBV12-4
CDR3 protein: ASGTLFPLGVQETQY

D gene: .
V gene: TRBV5-6
CDR3 protein: ASSAFGQQF

D gene: .
V gene: TRBV7-2
CDR3 protein: ASSSTRATSTDTQY

D gene: TRBD2
V gene: TRBV7-8
CDR3 protein: AGSLAMGGTYEQY

D gene: .
V gene: TRBV3-1
CDR3 protein: SSSQAPFGGGRYEQY

D gene: .
V gene: TRBV6-1
CDR3 protein: ASSEEPVGEAF

D gene: TRBD2
V gene: TRBV24-1
CDR3 protein: ATSGGSRGEQF

D gene: TRBD2
V gene: TRBV20-1
CDR3 protein: SASWDGRLSKTQY

D gene: .
V gene: TRBV4-1
CDR3 protein: ASSQAGGAYNEQF